Sequencing of this T cell receptor (beta chain) was carried out in a study of shared clonotypes between healthy human individuals. For each subset, genomic DNA was distributed in equal portions over several immunoSEQ plates. This table comes from immunoSEQ multiplex PCR, and its TCRdb copy is limited to in-frame clones, with some not included. The profile shows roughly 2.5 million clones, more than 90% of them singletons. Division of CD4+ cells produced a CD45RA+ naive subset and a CD45RA-negative memory subset. This clone was seen more than once but under ten times. The sequencing sample was made of naive CD4+ T cells sorted from blood. The sample's subset: CD45RA+ positively selected. This TCR came from a man aged 18 to 30 in good health.

The CDR3 nucleotides are TGTGCCAGCAGCGTAGGCACAGGGATTAATGAAAAACTGTTTTTT. This gives the protein CASSVGTGINEKLFF. The chain couples TRBV9 to TRBJ1-4; possible D gene TRBD1, 6 bases. The CDR3 has 15 residues. Germline V gene sequence: CDR1 SGDLS, CDR2 YYNGEE. V shed 0 bases and J shed 4 bases, with 10 bases lying between them. Drawing the rest from reference TRBV9 and TRBJ1-4, the complete variable domain is DSGVTQTPKHLITATGQRVTLRCSPRSGDLSVYWYQQSLDQGLQFLIQYYNGEERAKGNILERFSAQQFPDLHSELNLSSLELGDSALYFCASSVGTGINEKLFFGSGTQLSVL.